The rows below give T cell receptor beta chains drawn from one sample of a study of blood T cell repertoires in COVID-19. Data came from immunoSEQ multiplex PCR; TCRdb stores just in-frame clones and leaves some out. The profile covers 200,000 to 250,000 clones, with around 90% appearing a single time and 0.87% taken by the ten largest. Sequencing was done on a sample of PBMCs or T cells enriched from blood (not recorded which). These receptors originate from a man aged 50 to 59 who had been exposed to COVID-19. Both conserved end residues are part of each CDR3. Each record gives: clone size, V gene, D gene, J gene, CDR3 protein, CDR3 DNA. A D gene is named only where the DNA matches it firmly. Size values are once, few and many counts, or a class for expanded clones, and some rows have none.

>NA|TRBV30|NA|TRBJ2-3
CAWSSYHTQYF
TGTGCCTGGAGTTCCTACCATACGCAGTATTTT
>once|TRBV24-1|NA|TRBJ2-1
CATSDVVSISYNEQFF
TGTGCCACCAGTGACGTCGTATCTATTTCCTACAATGAGCAGTTCTTC
>NA|TRBV14|NA|TRBJ1-2
CASSREGGYGYTF
TGTGCCAGCAGCCGTGAAGGGGGCTATGGCTACACCTTC
>NA|TRBV12-3/TRBV12-4|NA|TRBJ1-1
CASSLAEAEEAFF
TGTGCCAGCAGTTTAGCAGAGGCAGAAGAAGCTTTCTTT
>NA|TRBV5-6|NA|TRBJ1-1
CASSAPGAGWVNTEAFF
TGTGCCAGCAGCGCCCCCGGGGCGGGATGGGTGAACACTGAAGCTTTCTTT
>few|TRBV6-5|TRBD2|TRBJ2-1
CASSQRAGGLNEQFF
TGTGCCAGCAGTCAACGAGCGGGAGGCCTCAATGAGCAGTTCTTC
>NA|TRBV5-1|NA|TRBJ2-1
CASSLVAGASNEQFF
TGCGCCAGCAGCTTGGTGGCGGGGGCCTCCAATGAGCAGTTCTTC
>once|TRBV11-3|NA|TRBJ1-5
CASSYTNQPQHF
TGTGCCAGCAGCTACACCAATCAGCCCCAGCATTTT
>few|TRBV5-4|TRBD1|TRBJ1-4
CASSHGTGGEKLFF
TGTGCCAGCAGCCACGGGACAGGGGGTGAAAAACTGTTTTTT
>NA|TRBV2|NA|TRBJ1-3
CASTTGFPGNTIYF
TGTGCCAGCACAACAGGGTTTCCTGGAAACACCATATATTTT
>NA|TRBV7-9|NA|TRBJ1-5
CASSLDGGQPQHF
TGTGCCAGCAGCTTAGACGGCGGGCAGCCCCAGCATTTT
>NA|TRBV10-3|TRBD1|TRBJ1-6
CAISDPGQGISPLHF
TGTGCCATCAGTGATCCTGGACAGGGAATTTCACCCCTCCACTTT
>NA|TRBV7-2|TRBD2|TRBJ2-1
CASTLTSGSYNEQFF
TGTGCCAGCACCCTAACTAGCGGTTCCTACAATGAGCAGTTCTTC
>NA|TRBV10-1|NA|TRBJ2-1
CASSEPGRDSNEQFF
TGCGCCAGCAGTGAGCCCGGGCGGGATAGTAATGAGCAGTTCTTC
>once|TRBV28|NA|TRBJ1-2
CASSPAGEGGYTF
TGTGCCAGCAGTCCTGCGGGGGAAGGTGGCTACACCTTC
>NA|TRBV30|NA|TRBJ2-1
CAWIPWSKKYNEQFF
TGTGCCTGGATCCCCTGGAGTAAAAAATACAATGAGCAGTTCTTC
>few|TRBV6-2/TRBV6-3|NA|TRBJ2-7
CASSNRVYEQYF
TGTGCCAGCAGCAACAGGGTCTACGAGCAGTACTTC
>NA|TRBV19|TRBD1|TRBJ2-4
CASSTRDRGLTYAKNIQYF
TGTGCCAGTAGTACCCGGGACAGGGGCCTCACTTACGCCAAAAACATTCAGTACTTC
>NA|TRBV5-1|NA|TRBJ2-3
CASSLGTAGTDTQYF
TGCGCCAGCAGCTTGGGGACAGCTGGCACAGATACGCAGTATTTT
>NA|TRBV11-3|NA|TRBJ2-5
CASSFGQPQETQYF
TGTGCCAGCAGCTTTGGACAGCCCCAAGAGACCCAGTACTTC
>NA|TRBV15|TRBD1|TRBJ1-1
CATSRVGTVNTEAFF
TGTGCCACCAGCAGAGTTGGGACAGTTAACACTGAAGCTTTCTTT
>NA|TRBV19|NA|TRBJ2-2
CASSVAANTGELFF
TGTGCCAGTAGTGTGGCCGCTAACACCGGGGAGCTGTTTTTT
>few|TRBV5-5|NA|TRBJ1-2
CASSSVGVAGYTF
TGTGCCAGCAGCTCGGTCGGGGTTGCTGGCTACACCTTC
>NA|TRBV30|NA|TRBJ1-4
CAWGREMNEKLFF
TGTGCCTGGGGGCGGGAGATGAATGAAAAACTGTTTTTT
>NA|TRBV13|NA|TRBJ1-3
CASSLDRAGNTIYF
TGTGCCAGCAGCTTAGACAGGGCCGGAAACACCATATATTTT
>NA|TRBV5-1|TRBD2|TRBJ2-1
CASSPAFASGRSSYNEQFF
TGCGCCAGCAGCCCAGCGTTTGCTAGCGGGAGGAGCTCCTACAATGAGCAGTTCTTC
>once|TRBV11-3|NA|TRBJ2-3
CASSTLAETSTDTQYF
TGTGCCAGCAGCACATTAGCGGAGACTAGCACAGATACGCAGTATTTT
>NA|TRBV27|NA|TRBJ1-2
CASSSISFRSYGYTF
TGTGCCAGCAGTTCCATCTCATTTAGGAGCTATGGCTACACCTTC
>NA|TRBV2|NA|TRBJ1-5
CASSGPQHF
TGTGCCAGCAGCGGGCCCCAGCATTTT
>NA|TRBV7-2|NA|TRBJ1-2
CASSHRTGGDYGYTF
TGTGCCAGCAGCCACCGCACCGGGGGTGACTATGGCTACACCTTC
>NA|TRBV5-1|NA|TRBJ2-7
CASSLEDRSYEQYF
TGCGCCAGCAGCTTGGAGGACAGAAGCTACGAGCAGTACTTC
>NA|TRBV28|NA|TRBJ1-1
CASNRDTEAFF
TGTGCCAGCAACAGGGACACTGAAGCTTTCTTT
>NA|TRBV5-1|TRBD1|TRBJ2-3
CASSSGQGVTDTQYF
TGCGCCAGCAGCTCAGGACAGGGCGTCACAGATACGCAGTATTTT
>NA|TRBV7-3|NA|TRBJ2-7
CASSLMHSSYEQYF
TGTGCCAGCAGCTTAATGCACAGCTCCTACGAGCAGTACTTC
>NA|TRBV20-1|TRBD1|TRBJ1-2
CSASNRGDGYTF
TGCAGTGCTAGTAACAGGGGCGATGGCTACACCTTC
>once|TRBV10-3|NA|TRBJ2-5
CAIRMRIDQETQYF
TGTGCCATCAGAATGAGAATCGACCAAGAGACCCAGTACTTC
>once|TRBV15|TRBD1|TRBJ2-2
CATSSEIPRGLRTGELFF
TGTGCCACCAGCAGCGAAATCCCCAGGGGGCTGCGCACCGGGGAGCTGTTTTTT
>NA|TRBV5-1|NA|TRBJ2-5
CASSFTGTNQETQYF
TGCGCCAGCAGCTTCACGGGGACAAACCAAGAGACCCAGTACTTC
>NA|TRBV3-1/TRBV3-2|NA|TRBJ2-1
CASSQEATLSYNEQFF
TGTGCCAGCAGCCAAGAAGCGACCCTTTCCTACAATGAGCAGTTCTTC
>NA|TRBV28|TRBD2|TRBJ2-1
CASSTAGGLEYEQFF
TGTGCCAGCAGTACGGCGGGAGGGTTGGAGTATGAGCAGTTCTTC
>NA|TRBV5-1|NA|TRBJ2-1
CASSGGARYNEQFF
TGCGCCAGCAGTGGGGGGGCCAGGTACAATGAGCAGTTCTTC
>NA|TRBV28|NA|TRBJ1-4
CASSWGPGGNEKLFF
TGTGCCAGCAGTTGGGGCCCGGGGGGTAATGAAAAACTGTTTTTT
>NA|TRBV2|NA|TRBJ1-2
CASSEGATTEGYTF
TGTGCCAGCAGTGAGGGAGCTACCACCGAGGGCTACACCTTC
>NA|TRBV10-2|TRBD2|TRBJ2-1
CASRPSPPSTSGRDEQFF
TGCGCCAGCAGACCCTCTCCTCCGTCGACTAGCGGGAGGGACGAGCAGTTCTTC
>NA|TRBV19|NA|TRBJ1-2
CASPGGGGNDYGYTF
TGTGCCAGTCCCGGTGGGGGGGGCAACGACTATGGCTACACCTTC